This passage covers 23 T cell receptor beta chains from one sample sequenced in a study of blood T cell repertoires in COVID-19. Measured with immunoSEQ multiplex PCR; TCRdb has only the in-frame clones, and not every one. This table holds about 59,000 clones, around four fifths found once. Sequenced input: peripheral blood. The source of these receptors is a woman aged 70-85 years with acute or convalescent COVID-19.

The chain uses TRBV27 and TRBJ1-1; 9 positions match TRBD1. The germline V gene encodes CDR1 MNHEY and CDR2 SMNVEV (reference sequence). After removal of 3 bases from V and 5 bases from J, the junction contained 4 bases not matched to a gene. CDR3 size: 14 residues. CDR3: CASSFTGQGTEAFF. CDR3 nucleotides: TGTGCCAGCAGTTTTACAGGACAGGGGACTGAAGCTTTCTTT.

There are a few counts of this clone. The chain joins TRBV7-3 to TRBJ2-1, with 12 positions matching TRBD2. This CDR3 has 17 amino acids. The junction had 15 bases not matched to a gene; V was cut back by 4 bases and J by 11 bases. Germline CDR1 and CDR2: SGHTA and FQGTGA. CDR3 sequence (DNA): TGTGCCAGCAGCTCCCGCCCTTTACGAGGACTAGCGGGGAAGCAGTTCTTC. Its protein product is CASSSRPLRGLAGKQFF.

The V gene is TRBV2, the J gene TRBJ2-5; 8 nucleotides line up with TRBD2. Germline V lookup: CDR1 SNHLY, CDR2 FYNNEI. This CDR3 spans 18 amino acids. V lost 6 bases and J lost 0; bases outside the gene matches: 15. CDR3 bases: TGTGCCAGCAGGTGGCGGGCGGGGGGCCGCCGGTACCAAGAGACCCAGTACTTC. Protein sequence: CASRWRAGGRRYQETQYF.

The chain has TRBV5-1 and TRBJ1-2; D is unclear. CDR1 is SGHRS, CDR2 YFSETQ, per germline. The V end was cut by 0 bases, the J end by 0 bases, with 12 bases between. The length of the CDR3 is 16 residues. This CDR3 is CASSLAPVRANYGYTF. The CDR3 DNA reads as TGCGCCAGCAGCTTGGCCCCGGTAAGAGCTAACTATGGCTACACCTTC.

The table lists this clone with a few counts. The chain has TRBV7-3 and TRBJ2-2; TRBD2 agrees at 12 bases. The V segment lost 5 bases and the J segment 8 bases; nucleotides outside the gene matches: 12. In germline, CDR1 is SGHTA, CDR2 FQGTGA. The CDR3 is made up of 17 amino acids. The CDR3 DNA sequence: TGTGCCAGCAGCCCCCGGACTAGCGGGGCCTTATCGGGGGAGCTGTTTTTT. Protein: CASSPRTSGALSGELFF.

The gene calls are TRBV27 and TRBJ1-2, with a tentative D call TRBD1 (6 bases). In germline, CDR1 is MNHEY, CDR2 SMNVEV (reference sequence). V gave up 1 base and J gave up 11 bases, with 14 bases separating them. CDR3 length: 13 residues. CDR3 sequence reads: CASSLLGGGRYTF. The CDR3 DNA reads TGTGCCAGCAGTTTATTGGGTGGGGGCAGGTACACCTTC.

This clone was found once. V gene TRBV18 combines with J gene TRBJ1-5; 8 nucleotides align to TRBD1. V lost 6 bases, J lost 7 bases, and 11 bases stayed unmatched. The germline V gene encodes CDR1 KGHSH and CDR2 LQKENI. CDR3 length: 15 amino acids. DNA for the CDR3: TGTGCCAGCTCCCCAGGACAGGGAGAACGGCAGCCCCAGCATTTT. As protein: CASSPGQGERQPQHF.

The chain couples TRBV5-1 to TRBJ2-3; 12 positions match TRBD2. Trimming cost V 2 bases and J 4 bases; bases outside gene matches: 2. Germline V gene data show CDR1 as SGHRS and CDR2 as YFSETQ. CDR3 size: 15 residues. CDR3: CASSFRLAGADTQYF. CDR3 coding DNA: TGCGCCAGCAGCTTCCGACTAGCGGGGGCAGATACGCAGTATTTT.

The chain has TRBV5-4 and TRBJ2-3; 8 nucleotides align to TRBD1. The CDR3 runs 14 residues. Losses at the gene ends were 9 bases for V and 2 bases for J; bases not matched to a gene: 8. Germline CDR1 reads SGHNT; CDR2 reads YYREEE (reference sequence). The CDR3 spells CAISRDRTTDTQYF. In DNA form, the CDR3 reads TGTGCCATATCGCGGGACAGGACCACAGATACGCAGTATTTT.

The V gene is TRBV2, the J gene TRBJ2-7; 7 nucleotides align to TRBD2. Germline V gene lookup returns CDR1 SNHLY and CDR2 FYNNEI. V was pared by 6 bases and J by 3 bases, with 20 bases of the junction left unmatched. This CDR3 has 18 residues. The CDR3 here is CASRTPSGGPPGGYEQYV. The CDR3, as DNA: TGTGCCAGCAGAACCCCTAGCGGCGGCCCTCCTGGGGGCTACGAGCAGTACGTC.

The chain recombines TRBV5-1 with TRBJ1-2; 8 bases line up with TRBD1. With V trimmed by 0 bases and J by 6 bases, 10 bases remained unmatched. CDR3 length: 16 amino acids. Looked up from germline, CDR1 is SGHRS and CDR2 is YFSETQ. The CDR3 loop is CASSLGENRGRNGYTF. In DNA form, the CDR3 reads TGCGCCAGCAGCTTGGGGGAGAACAGGGGGAGAAATGGCTACACCTTC.

The count of this clone is one. The chain combines TRBV18 with TRBJ2-1; D might be TRBD1 (6 bases). Trimming left V 6 bases short and J 10 bases short, with 10 bases between. In germline, CDR1 is KGHSH, CDR2 LQKENI. The CDR3 consists of 11 residues. The CDR3 coding sequence is TGTGCCAGCTCTCCCGACAGGGAGCAGTTCTTC. The encoded protein is CASSPDREQFF.

This clone has just one count. CDR3 sequence: CASHAGVRQYF. CDR3 nucleotides: TGTGCCAGCCATGCAGGGGTAAGGCAGTATTTT. The chain is built from TRBV6-5 and TRBJ2-3; possible D gene TRBD1, 6 bases. Germline V gene data show CDR1 as MNHEY and CDR2 as SVGAGI. V lost 8 bases and J lost 11, with 14 bases in between. The CDR3 contains 11 residues.

The chain is built from TRBV13 and TRBJ2-7, with 8 bases aligning to TRBD1. The CDR3 runs to 14 residues. CDR1 PRHDT and CDR2 FYEKMQ come from the germline V gene (reference sequence). The ends lost 5 bases at V and 2 bases at J; junction bases unmatched: 5. The CDR3 is CASSHRTGTYEQYF. CDR3 DNA: TGTGCCAGCAGCCACCGGACAGGGACCTACGAGCAGTACTTC.

The J gene is TRBJ1-2, the V gene TRBV6-5; 8 bases map to TRBD1. V lost 6 bases, J lost 6 bases, and 9 bases stayed unmatched. Germline loops: CDR1 MNHEY, CDR2 SVGAGI. CDR3 size: 14 residues. The CDR3 spells CASSWTGQPNGYTF. The CDR3 nucleotides are TGTGCCAGCAGCTGGACAGGGCAACCGAATGGCTACACCTTC.

The chain uses TRBV6-1 and TRBJ1-4; possibly TRBD1 for D (5 bases). Looked up from germline, CDR1 is MNHNS and CDR2 is SASEGT. This CDR3 comprises 16 residues. Deletions cut 2 bases from V and 7 bases from J, with 17 bases between. CDR3 sequence: CASSERGGGSGEKLFF. The CDR3 DNA reads TGTGCCAGCAGTGAAAGGGGCGGAGGGAGTGGTGAAAAACTGTTTTTT.

V is TRBV9 and J is TRBJ1-4; 8 positions match TRBD1. The V gene end was trimmed by 0 bases and the J gene end by 8 bases; junction bases not matched to a gene: 6. Germline CDR1 is SGDLS and CDR2 is YYNGEE. This CDR3 region has 15 residues. For the CDR3, the DNA is TGTGCCAGCAGCGTAGAGGCAGGGGGCGGAGAAAAACTGTTTTTT. It is translated as CASSVEAGGGEKLFF.

V is TRBV6-2 or TRBV6-3 and J is TRBJ2-7; no definite D call. The germline V and J ends were trimmed by 6 bases and 2 bases, with 23 bases remaining between them. Germline CDR1 is MNHEY and CDR2 is SVGEGT. The CDR3 totals 17 residues. CDR3 DNA: TGTGCCAGCAGCCCACCCCCCGCAGGAACCAAGACCTACGAGCAGTACTTC. Translated: CASSPPPAGTKTYEQYF.

This sequence joins TRBV7-3 and TRBJ2-3; D is unresolved. This CDR3 is built from 11 residues. V was cut by 4 bases and J by 8 bases, with 7 bases left in between. Germline CDR1 SGHTA, CDR2 FQGTGA. The CDR3, as DNA: TGTGCCAGCAGCTCTCACGGTACGCAGTATTTT. Translation: CASSSHGTQYF.

The chain carries TRBV4-1 and TRBJ2-6; D remains ambiguous. Germline CDR1 is MGHRA and CDR2 is YSYEKL. The length of the CDR3 is 15 residues. V was clipped by 3 bases and J by 1 base, with 7 bases between them. The CDR3 nucleotides read TGCGCCAGCAGCCAGGCACAATCTGGGGCCAACGTCCTGACTTTC. Translating gives CASSQAQSGANVLTF.

This clone appeared a few times. The chain recombines TRBV9 with TRBJ2-1; 7 nucleotides agree with TRBD1. Germline-derived CDR1 and CDR2 are SGDLS and YYNGEE. Trimming took 0 bases from V and 6 from J; bases not matched to a gene: 6. CDR3 length: 15 amino acids. Here the CDR3 DNA reads TGTGCCAGCAGCGTAGAGGGGGCAGAAAGCAATGAGCAGTTCTTC. Translating gives CASSVEGAESNEQFF.

The chain uses TRBV5-1 and TRBJ1-1, with a tentative D call TRBD1 (5 bases). From germline, CDR1 is SGHRS and CDR2 YFSETQ. Trimming removed 4 bases from V and 4 bases from J, with 11 bases in between. The CDR3 is 13 amino acids. CDR3 bases: TGCGCCAGCAGCGGGGCATTCGGCACTGAAGCTTTCTTT. Residues: CASSGAFGTEAFF.

The gene calls are TRBV5-8 and TRBJ1-4; D may be TRBD1 (6 bases). The CDR3 contains 14 residues. The germline CDR1 and CDR2 sequences are SGHTS and YDEGEE. V was pared by 3 bases and J by 5 bases, with 11 bases between. CDR3 coding DNA: TGTGCCAGCAGCTCCGGACAGAGGAATGAAAAACTGTTTTTT. Translation: CASSSGQRNEKLFF.